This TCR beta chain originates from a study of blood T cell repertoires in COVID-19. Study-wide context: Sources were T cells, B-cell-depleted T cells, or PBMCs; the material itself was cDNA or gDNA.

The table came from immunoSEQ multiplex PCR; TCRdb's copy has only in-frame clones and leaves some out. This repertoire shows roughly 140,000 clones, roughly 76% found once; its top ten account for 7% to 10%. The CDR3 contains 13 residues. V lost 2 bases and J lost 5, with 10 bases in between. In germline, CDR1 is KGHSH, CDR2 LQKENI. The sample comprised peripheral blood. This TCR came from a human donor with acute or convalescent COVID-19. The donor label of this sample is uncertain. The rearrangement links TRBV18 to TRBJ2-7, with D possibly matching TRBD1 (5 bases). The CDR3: CASSPAGNNEQYF. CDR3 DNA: TGTGCCAGCTCACCAGCAGGGAACAACGAGCAGTACTTC.